This T cell receptor beta chain was observed in a study of shared clonotypes between healthy human individuals. Overall study results and limits: Memory subsets had estimated richness that was generally smaller than that of naive subsets.

Per germline, CDR1 SGHNT and CDR2 YYREEE (reference sequence). The germline V and J ends were trimmed by 1 base and 3 bases, with 5 bases remaining between them. The CDR3 totals 14 residues. A note on this clone: The antigen is unknown.

TCRdb keeps only in-frame clones here, not all; method: immunoSEQ multiplex PCR. This table has a few million clones, approximately 93% appearing once. Every donor was a Caucasian adult from Nashville, Tennessee. The V call is TRBV5-4, the J call TRBJ1-6; D not certain. The sequence was collected from a man between 18 and 29 years old in good health. Some clones in this sample may be carry-over from other donors' samples. The sequencing sample was made of naive CD4+ T cells from PBMCs. Described subset: CD45RA+ positively selected. DNA of the CDR3: TGTGCCAGCAGCTTGCGGGACTATAATTCACCCCTCCACTTT. Translating it yields CASSLRDYNSPLHF.